A single T cell receptor (beta chain) is shown here with its context. The data stem from a study of blood T cell repertoires in COVID-19. Study overall: Samples of COVID-19 (acute and convalescent) were obtained from the United States, Italy and Spain.

Original processing methods: Reference gene primer amplification in the assay estimated nucleated cell counts. This table comes from immunoSEQ multiplex PCR, and its TCRdb copy is limited to in-frame clones, with some not included. V and J calls and clone size are as listed in that table; D and trimming were resolved from the DNA. The table lists 30,000 to 45,000 clones, 80% to 90% of them singletons. This sequence was found in a human donor in a cohort sampled during active COVID-19. The material sequenced was peripheral blood.

The CDR3 is CASSSTGGAGAEAFF. CDR3 sequence (DNA): TGTGCCAGCAGTAGTACAGGGGGCGCAGGGGCTGAAGCTTTCTTT. The chain couples TRBV7-6 to TRBJ1-1; the match to TRBD1 covers 9 bases. The CDR3 consists of 15 residues. The germline V gene encodes CDR1 SGHVS and CDR2 FNYEAQ. Germline trimming cut 6 bases from V and 6 bases from J; bases unmatched to any gene: 11.